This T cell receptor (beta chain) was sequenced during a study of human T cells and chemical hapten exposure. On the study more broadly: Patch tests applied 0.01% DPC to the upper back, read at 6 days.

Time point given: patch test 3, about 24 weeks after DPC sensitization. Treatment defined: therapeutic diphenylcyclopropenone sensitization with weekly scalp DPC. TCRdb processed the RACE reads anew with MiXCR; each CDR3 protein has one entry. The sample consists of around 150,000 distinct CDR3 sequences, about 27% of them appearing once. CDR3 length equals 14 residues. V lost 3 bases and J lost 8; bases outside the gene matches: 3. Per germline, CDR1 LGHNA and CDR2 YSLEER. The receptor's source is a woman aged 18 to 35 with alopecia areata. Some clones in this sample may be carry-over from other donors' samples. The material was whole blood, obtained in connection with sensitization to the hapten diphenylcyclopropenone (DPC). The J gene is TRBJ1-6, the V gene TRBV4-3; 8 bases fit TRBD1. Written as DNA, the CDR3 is TGCGCCAGCAGCCAGGACAGGGTTGATTCACCCCTCCACTTT. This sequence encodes CASSQDRVDSPLHF.